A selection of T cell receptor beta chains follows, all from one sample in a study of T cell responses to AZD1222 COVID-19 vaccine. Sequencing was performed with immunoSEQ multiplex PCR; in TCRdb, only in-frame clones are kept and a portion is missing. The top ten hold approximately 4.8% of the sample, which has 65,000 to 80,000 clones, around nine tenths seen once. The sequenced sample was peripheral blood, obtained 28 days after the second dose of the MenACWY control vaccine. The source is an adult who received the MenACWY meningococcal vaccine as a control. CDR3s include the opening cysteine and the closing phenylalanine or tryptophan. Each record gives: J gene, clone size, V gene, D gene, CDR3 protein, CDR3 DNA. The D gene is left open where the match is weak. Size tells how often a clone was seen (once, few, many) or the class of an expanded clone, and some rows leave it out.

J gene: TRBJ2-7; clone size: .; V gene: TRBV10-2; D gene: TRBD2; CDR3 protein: CASSLAGEQYF; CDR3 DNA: TGCGCCAGCAGTTTAGCGGGCGAGCAGTACTTC
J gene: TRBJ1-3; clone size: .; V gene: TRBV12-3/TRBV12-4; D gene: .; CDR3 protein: CASTRPGNTIYF; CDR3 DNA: TGTGCCAGCACAAGACCCGGAAACACCATATATTTT
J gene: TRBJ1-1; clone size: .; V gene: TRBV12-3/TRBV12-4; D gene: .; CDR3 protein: CASSSHPNTEAFF; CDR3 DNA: TGTGCCAGCAGTTCACACCCGAACACTGAAGCTTTCTTT
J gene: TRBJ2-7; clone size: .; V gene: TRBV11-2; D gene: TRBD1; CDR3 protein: CASSPWGQGSYEQYF; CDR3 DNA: TGTGCCAGCAGCCCCTGGGGACAGGGATCCTACGAGCAGTACTTC
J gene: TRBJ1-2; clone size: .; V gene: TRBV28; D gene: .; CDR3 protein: CASRDRFRYGYTF; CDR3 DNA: TGTGCCAGCCGAGATCGATTTCGCTATGGCTACACCTTC
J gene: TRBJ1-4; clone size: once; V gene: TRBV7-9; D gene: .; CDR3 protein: CASSLVVGEKGEKLFF; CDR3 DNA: TGTGCCAGCAGCTTAGTTGTAGGGGAGAAGGGTGAAAAACTGTTTTTT
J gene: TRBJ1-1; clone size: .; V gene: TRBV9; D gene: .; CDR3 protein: CASSADENTEAFF; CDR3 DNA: TGTGCCAGCAGCGCCGATGAGAACACTGAAGCTTTCTTT
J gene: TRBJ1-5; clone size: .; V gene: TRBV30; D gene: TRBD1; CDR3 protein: CAWSSGTGGFRAQHF; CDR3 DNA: TGTGCCTGGAGTTCCGGGACAGGGGGCTTCAGGGCCCAGCATTTT
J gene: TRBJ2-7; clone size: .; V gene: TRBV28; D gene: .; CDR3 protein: CASSQGIWGSSYEQYF; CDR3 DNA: TGTGCCAGCAGCCAGGGGATTTGGGGCAGCTCCTACGAGCAGTACTTC
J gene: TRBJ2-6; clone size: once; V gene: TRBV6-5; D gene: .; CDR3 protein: CASSSLGAGANVLTF; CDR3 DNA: TGTGCCAGCAGTTCCCTCGGGGCCGGGGCCAACGTCCTGACTTTC
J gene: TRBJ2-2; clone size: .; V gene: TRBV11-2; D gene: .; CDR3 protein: CASSFSKNTGELFF; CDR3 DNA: TGTGCCAGCAGCTTCAGCAAGAACACCGGGGAGCTGTTTTTT
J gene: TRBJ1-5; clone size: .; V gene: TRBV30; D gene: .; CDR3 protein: CAWSVTGNQPQHF; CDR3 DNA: TGTGCCTGGAGTGTAACAGGGAATCAGCCCCAGCATTTT
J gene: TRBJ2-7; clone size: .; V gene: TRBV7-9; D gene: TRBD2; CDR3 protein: CASSFLADRVEYF; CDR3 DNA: TGTGCCAGCAGCTTTCTAGCGGATCGAGTCGAGTACTTC
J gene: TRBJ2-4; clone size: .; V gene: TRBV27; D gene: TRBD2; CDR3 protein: CASRDGGGLRPKNIQYF; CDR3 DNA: TGTGCCAGCCGAGACGGGGGGGGCCTCCGACCCAAAAACATTCAGTACTTC
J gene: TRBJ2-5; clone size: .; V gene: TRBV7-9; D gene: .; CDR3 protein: CASWGGRAETQYF; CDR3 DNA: TGTGCCAGCTGGGGGGGCAGGGCGGAGACCCAGTACTTC
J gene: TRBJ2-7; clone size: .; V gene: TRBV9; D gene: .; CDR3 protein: CASSPRLFSYEQYF; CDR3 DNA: TGTGCCAGCAGCCCTCGACTGTTCTCCTACGAGCAGTACTTC
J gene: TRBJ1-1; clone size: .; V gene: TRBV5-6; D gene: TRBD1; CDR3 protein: CASSWGTGNTEAFF; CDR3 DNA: TGTGCCAGCAGCTGGGGGACAGGGAACACTGAAGCTTTCTTT
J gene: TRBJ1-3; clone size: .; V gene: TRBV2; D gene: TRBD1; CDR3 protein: CASGTGLVGNTIYF; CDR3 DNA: TGTGCCAGCGGGACAGGCCTAGTCGGAAACACCATATATTTT
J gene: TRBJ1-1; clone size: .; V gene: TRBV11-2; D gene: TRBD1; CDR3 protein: CASSLDRAPTEAFF; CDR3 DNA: TGTGCCAGCAGCTTGGACAGGGCCCCCACTGAAGCTTTCTTT
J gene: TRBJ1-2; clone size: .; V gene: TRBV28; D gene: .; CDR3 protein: CASSPTDRPGGYTF; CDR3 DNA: TGTGCCAGCAGCCCCACCGACAGACCGGGTGGCTACACCTTC
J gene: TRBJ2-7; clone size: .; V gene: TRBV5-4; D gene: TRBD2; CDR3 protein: CASSLGLAGQGNEQYF; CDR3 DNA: TGTGCCAGCAGCTTGGGTCTAGCGGGTCAAGGTAACGAGCAGTACTTC
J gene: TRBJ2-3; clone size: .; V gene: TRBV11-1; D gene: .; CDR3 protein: CASSFGFSSTDTQYF; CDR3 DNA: TGTGCCAGCAGCTTCGGGTTTTCTAGCACAGATACGCAGTATTTT
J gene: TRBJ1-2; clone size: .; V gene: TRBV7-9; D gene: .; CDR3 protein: CASSRRQWTNYGYTF; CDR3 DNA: TGTGCCAGCAGCCGACGACAGTGGACGAACTATGGCTACACCTTC
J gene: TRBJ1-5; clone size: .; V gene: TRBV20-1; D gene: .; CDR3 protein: CSARDLRAQHF; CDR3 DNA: TGCAGTGCTAGAGACCTCCGGGCCCAGCATTTT
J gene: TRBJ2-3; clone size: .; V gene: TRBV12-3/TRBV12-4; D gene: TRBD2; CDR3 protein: CASRRGGPDTQYF; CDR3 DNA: TGTGCCAGCAGGAGGGGAGGGCCAGATACGCAGTATTTT
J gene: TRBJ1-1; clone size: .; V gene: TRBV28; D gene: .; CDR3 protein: CASSFQGRNTEAFF; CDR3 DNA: TGTGCCAGCAGTTTCCAGGGACGGAACACTGAAGCTTTCTTT
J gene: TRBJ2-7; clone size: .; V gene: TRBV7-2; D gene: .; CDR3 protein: CASSLQVEQYF; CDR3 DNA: TGTGCCAGCAGCTTACAGGTAGAGCAGTACTTC
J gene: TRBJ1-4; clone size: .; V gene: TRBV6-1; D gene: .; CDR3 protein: CASSEPNPGHPKLFF; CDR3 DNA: TGTGCCAGCAGTGAACCAAACCCGGGACACCCAAAACTGTTTTTT
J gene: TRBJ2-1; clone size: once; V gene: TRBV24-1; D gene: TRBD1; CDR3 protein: CATQGWAYNEQFF; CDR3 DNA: TGTGCCACACAGGGGTGGGCCTACAATGAGCAGTTCTTC
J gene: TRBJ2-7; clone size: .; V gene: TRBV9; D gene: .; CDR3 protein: CASSAPLASSYEQYF; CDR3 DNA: TGTGCCAGCAGCGCCCCCCTAGCGAGCTCCTACGAGCAGTACTTC
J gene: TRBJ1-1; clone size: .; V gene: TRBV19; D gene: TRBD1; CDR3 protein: CASSGLDRVNTEAFF; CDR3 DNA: TGTGCCAGTAGTGGGCTGGACAGGGTGAACACTGAAGCTTTCTTT
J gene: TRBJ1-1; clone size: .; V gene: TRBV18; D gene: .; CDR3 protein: CASSQAVEAFF; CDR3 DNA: TGTGCCAGCTCACAGGCGGTCGAAGCTTTCTTT
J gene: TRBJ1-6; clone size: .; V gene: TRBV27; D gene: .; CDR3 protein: CASSLNPFLGQNSPLHF; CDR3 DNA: TGTGCCAGCAGTCTAAACCCTTTTTTAGGACAGAATTCACCCCTCCACTTT